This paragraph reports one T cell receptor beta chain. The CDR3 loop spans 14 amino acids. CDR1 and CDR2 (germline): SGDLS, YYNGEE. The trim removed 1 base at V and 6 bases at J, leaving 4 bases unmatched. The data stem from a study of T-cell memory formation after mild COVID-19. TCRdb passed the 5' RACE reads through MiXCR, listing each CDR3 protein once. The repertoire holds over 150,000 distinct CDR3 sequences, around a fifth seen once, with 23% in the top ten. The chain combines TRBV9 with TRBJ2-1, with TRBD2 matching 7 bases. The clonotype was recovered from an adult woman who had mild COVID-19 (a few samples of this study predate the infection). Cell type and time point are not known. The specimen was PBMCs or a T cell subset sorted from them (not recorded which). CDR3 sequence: CASSVQGGANEQFF. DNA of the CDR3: TGTGCCAGCAGCGTACAGGGAGGGGCCAATGAGCAGTTCTTC.